This T cell receptor beta chain was captured by sequencing in a study of Graves' ophthalmopathy and Graves' hyperthyroidism. This clonotype was picked up many times. Beta-chain TCR CDR3 regions were amplified from RNA transcripts. RT-PCR in the first round used HTBI primers; a second-round multiplex PCR followed. TCRdb processed the multiplex PCR reads anew with MiXCR; each CDR3 protein has one entry. This sample has about 600,000 distinct CDR3 sequences; about two fifths occur once, and the top ten carry 3.5% to 5%. Aged 18 to 65, hyperthyroidism patients had new diagnoses of under 2 months' duration. Certain patients, namely those with other autoimmune diseases, uncontrolled infections, pregnancy or lactation, were excluded. The CDR3 length is 14 residues. Germline CDR1 and CDR2: MNHEY and SVGAGI. V was pared by 4 bases and J by 2 bases, with 9 bases between.

The chain has TRBV6-5 and TRBJ1-5; D remains unclear. The source material was peripheral blood or thyroid tissue (not recorded which). This receptor was identified in an adult man with Graves' hyperthyroidism. The CDR3 sequence is CASSSSRGNQPQHF. Here the CDR3 DNA reads TGTGCCAGCAGTTCGAGCCGGGGCAATCAGCCCCAGCATTTT.